This T cell receptor beta chain was observed in a study of CD8+CD57+ T cells in acquired aplastic anemia. Genomic DNA served as template for TCR beta VDJ and CDR3 profiling. TCRdb analysed the reads with MiXCR anew, one entry per CDR3 protein. The data contain about 190,000 distinct CDR3 sequences, about 53% of them seen just once; the ten biggest clones take up approximately 15%. V lost 6 bases and J lost 12, with 27 bases in between. This CDR3 is built from 15 residues. Germline V gives CDR1 MNHNS, CDR2 SASEGT. Sequenced material: sorted CD4+, CD8+, or CD8+CD57+ T cells (not recorded which) from PBMCs. This clonotype was sampled from a human donor in good health, serving as a control. The chain combines TRBV6-1 with TRBJ2-7, with D unresolved. CDR3 sequence (DNA): TGTGCCAGCAGCAACCAAAACACTATAATAACCCTGAGGTACTTC. Residues: CASSNQNTIITLRYF.